This TCR beta chain was profiled in a study of shared clonotypes between healthy human individuals (dated by TCRdb to about 2020). Study-level background: A few men and two women, aged 18 to 49 years, made up the cohort. For each donor, CD4 naive and CD4 memory were each run on three plates, CD8 naive on two plates, and CD8 memory on one plate. To estimate repertoire size and how much clonotype sharing occurs between individuals, the study deeply sequenced the blood TCR repertoires of five healthy adults. Libraries were prepared and TCR repertoires were sequenced by different laboratories using diverse techniques, in order to increase sequencing depth and limit assay-specific biases. Leukapheresis yielded between about 0.9 and 9.5 billion PBMCs per donor. On the study overall, not on this receptor specifically: Estimated clonotype richness was generally larger for naive than for memory subsets. Based on pairwise subsampling, the degree of clonotype sharing among donors was expected to be affected by sequencing depth. Sampling was limited to blood, and TCR repertoires in tissue likely differ from TCR repertoires in blood. Rarefaction of sorted-subset datasets indicated incomplete sequencing despite the large sequencing depth. Because the study included a small number of donors, the genetic and exposure-history diversity represented was limited. Compared with non-shared clonotypes, the clonotypes found in all four sorted-subset donors had higher generation probabilities. About 4.5% of naive CD4, around 4% of naive CD8, 2% to 2.5% of memory CD4, and approximately 0.4% of memory CD8 clonotypes were shared across several donors.

TCR CDR3 regions were amplified from genomic DNA by multiplex PCR using the deep immunoSEQ assay. For each cell subset, the extracted genomic DNA was distributed evenly across all wells of several immunoSEQ 96-well plates, and each plate served as one replicate. For sorted subsets, roughly 200 ng genomic DNA, equal to tens of thousands of T cell genomes, was loaded into each replicate PCR. The purified libraries were quantified using a Qubit 3.0 fluorometer, sized with a Bioanalyzer 2100, and then quantified again using the KAPA Library Quantification kit. A separate single-read 150-cycle Illumina NextSeq 550 flow cell was used to sequence each immunoSEQ 96-well plate. The published analysis was carried out like this. The immunoSEQ output contained only junctional sequences without quality scores, so filtering could not match that applied to full-length reads. Sequences were annotated with PyIR, a Python wrapper for IgBLAST v1.9, using IMGT germline references to assign V/J genes and CDR3. Reads were removed for weak V/J assignments (E-value above 1e-6), missing CDR3, stop codons, out-of-frame junctions, or ambiguous translated residues. A V3J clonotype was defined by an identical inferred V gene, J gene, and CDR3 amino acid sequence. Percentage overlap between repertoires was computed as shared unique clonotypes divided by the size of the smaller repertoire. Richness of each repertoire was evaluated using RTK rarefaction, the Chao1 estimator, and Recon v2.1 estimates of unobserved clonotypes. Generation probabilities were computed with OLGA for all TCRbeta clonotypes obtained by the gDNA method from several donors. Held by TCRdb, this immuneACCESS table contains in-frame sequences only and omits some clones. Under half of the omission traces to an unresolved V gene where checked; the cause of the rest is unknown. V and J calls and clone size follow that table, whereas D and trimming were derived from the DNA. The sample table lists roughly 660,000 clones, about 92% of them with a count of one. Roughly 36% of the sample is taken by the ten largest.

On this clone: Which antigen it targets is not known. No much larger clone exists at a distance of one base, and base qualities are not known.

The CDR3 contains 15 residues, cysteine and phenylalanine counted. Only the CDR3 region is kept as DNA, spanning 45 bases read in frame from base 1. CDR1 MNHEY and CDR2 SMNVEV are derived from the germline V gene (reference sequence). V is cut back by 1 base and J by 2 bases, with 5 bases in the junction unmatched. The donors were healthy, HIV-negative adults with no recently reported acute infections or vaccinations. All donors were Caucasian adults living in Nashville, Tennessee, USA. CD8 memory samples were composed of magnetically selected CD45RO+ cells combined with CCR7-negative CD45RA+ effector memory (TemRA) cells. Blood was collected by leukapheresis, and PBMCs were isolated by Ficoll-Histopaque density gradient centrifugation and then cryopreserved in liquid nitrogen vapor phase. Analytical flow cytometry was used to check the purity and quantity of each magnetically sorted T cell population. Each sorted fraction had its genomic DNA isolated and then quantified by UV absorbance on a Nanodrop 2000c.

Sample: memory CD8+ T cells from PBMCs. The cell subset or site tag for this specimen amounts to: CD45RO+ cells pooled with CCR7-negative TemRA cells. Here the chain combines TRBV27 and TRBJ2-7; 7 nucleotides in the junction match TRBD2. The sequence came from a man younger than 35 in good health. Some clones in this sample may be carry-over from other donors' samples. CDR3 protein: CASSLWGGNTYEQYF. DNA sequence: TGTGCCAGCAGTTTATGGGGGGGGAACACCTACGAGCAGTACTTC.